Sequencing of this T cell receptor (beta chain) was carried out in a study of shared clonotypes between healthy human individuals. About the study: A donor's plate count was three for CD4 naive and three for CD4 memory; CD8 naive had two and CD8 memory one. Whole-study findings and limits: In the sorted subsets, rarefaction showed sequencing was incomplete despite large depth.

The V gene lost 0 bases and the J gene lost 6 bases, with 6 bases spanning the gap. This CDR3 is built from 14 residues. Germline-derived CDR1 and CDR2 are KGHSY and FQNENV. TCRdb's copy holds only in-frame clones and misses some; the assay was immunoSEQ multiplex PCR. Counted here are about 1 million clones, about 80% occurring once; the ten biggest clones make up around 1.5%. With respect to this clone: The antigen remains undetermined.

Sequences were obtained from memory CD4+ T cells sorted from blood. The subset: CD45RA-negative fraction. The sequence was collected from a young man in good health. This chain joins TRBV16 and TRBJ1-6; D is ambiguous. This CDR3 is CASSQSGSNSPLHF. The DNA of the CDR3 is TGTGCCAGCAGCCAATCCGGCAGTAATTCACCCCTCCACTTT.